This entry lists 27 T cell receptor beta chains sequenced from one sample in a study of blood T cells in healthy people across ages. Primers used in a second PCR of about 6 to 11 cycles were a sample-barcoded 5' primer and a J-beta primer mix. TCRdb re-analysed the 5' RACE reads in MiXCR, keeping a single row per CDR3 protein. The profile shows roughly 1,500,000 distinct CDR3 sequences, roughly 45% of them singletons. Sequencing was done on a sample of blood. The receptor source for this set is a woman aged 18-29 years in good health.

This clonotype has just a few counts. The chain carries TRBV6-5 and TRBJ1-2; 8 bases map to TRBD1. The CDR3 consists of 12 residues. Trimming removed 2 bases from V and 13 bases from J; junction bases left unmatched: 6. CDR1 is MNHEY, CDR2 SVGAGI, per germline. Here the CDR3 reads CASSYTTGELTF. CDR3 nucleotide sequence: TGTGCCAGCAGTTACACGACAGGGGAGCTCACCTTC.

The chain employs TRBV28 and TRBJ1-3; 9 nucleotides line up with TRBD1. This CDR3 region has 16 residues. Germline CDR1 MDHEN, CDR2 SYDVKM. The ends lost 6 bases at V and 3 bases at J; junction bases unmatched: 9. CDR3 residues: CASSPGTGLVGNTIYF. The CDR3 nucleotides read TGTGCCAGCAGCCCAGGGACAGGGCTTGTTGGAAACACCATATATTTT.

The rearrangement links TRBV7-9 to TRBJ2-7; D gene uncertain. Trimming left V 4 bases short and J 1 base short, with 8 bases between. CDR1 SEHNR and CDR2 FQNEAQ come from the germline V gene (reference sequence). The CDR3 length is 13 residues. For the CDR3, the DNA is TGTGCCAGCAGCTGGGTCCATTCCTACGAGCAGTACTTC. As protein: CASSWVHSYEQYF.

J is TRBJ2-1 and V is TRBV18, with 7 bases aligning to TRBD1. CDR3 size: 16 residues. V lost 2 bases, J lost 3 bases, and 7 bases stayed unmatched. Germline-derived CDR1 and CDR2 are KGHSH and LQKENI. In DNA, the CDR3 is TGTGCCAGCTCACCAACCCGGGACAGCGTCTACAATGAGCAGTTCTTC. Amino acids: CASSPTRDSVYNEQFF. The variable domain in full, with the rest retrieved from reference TRBV18 and TRBJ2-1, is NAGVMQNPRHLVRRRGQEARLRCSPMKGHSHVYWYRQLPEEGLKFMVYLQKENIIDESGMPKERFSAEFPKEGPSILRIQQVVRGDSAAYFCASSPTRDSVYNEQFFGPGTRLTVL.

This clonotype was observed a handful of times. The chain uses TRBV6-1 and TRBJ2-5; D tentatively fits TRBD1 or TRBD2 (5 bases each). Trimming pared 4 bases from V and 4 bases from J, leaving 13 bases between. The germline V gene has CDR1 MNHNS and CDR2 SASEGT. The CDR3 spans 14 residues. In DNA form, the CDR3 reads TGTGCCAGCAGTGGTCCCAGAGGGGTAGAGACCCAGTACTTC. Amino acids: CASSGPRGVETQYF.

The chain combines TRBV7-3 with TRBJ2-2; 8 bases align to TRBD2. CDR1 and CDR2 from the germline V gene are SGHTA and FQGTGA. V shed 1 base, J shed 4 bases, and the junction held 8 bases outside the gene matches. The CDR3 sequence is 17 residues long. The CDR3 nucleotides read TGTGCCAGCAGCTTAAATGCGGGGGGACACCTCACCGGGGAGCTGTTTTTT. It is translated as CASSLNAGGHLTGELFF.

Written as DNA, the CDR3 is TGTGCCAGCAGCCGGAGGGCCGGGGACTCCTACGAGCAGTACTTC. This codes for CASSRRAGDSYEQYF. V is TRBV12-3 or TRBV12-4 and J is TRBJ2-7; D possibly corresponds to TRBD2 (6 bases). The CDR3 consists of 15 residues. V was cut by 6 bases and J by 0 bases, with 15 bases left in between.

This clonotype has only a few counts. The chain uses TRBV10-3 and TRBJ2-1; 7 bases are shared with TRBD1. The length of the CDR3 is 15 residues. Trimming removed 4 bases from V and 3 bases from J; junction bases left unmatched: 6. Germline CDR1 and CDR2: ENHRY and SYGVKD. CDR3 loop: CAISGGTEGYNEQFF. The CDR3 bases are TGTGCCATCAGTGGAGGGACAGAGGGCTACAATGAGCAGTTCTTC.

In its sample, this clonotype was seen many times. This sequence joins TRBV3-1 and TRBJ2-5; 7 bases are a match to TRBD2. This CDR3 has 16 residues. Per the germline V gene, CDR1 is LGHDT and CDR2 is YNNKEL (reference sequence). Trimming cost V 1 base and J 11 bases; bases outside gene matches: 16. The DNA for the CDR3 is TGTGCCAGCAGCCAAGGTTTGGCGGGGGTGTACAATGAGCAGTACTTC. Protein product: CASSQGLAGVYNEQYF.

This chain uses TRBV5-4 with TRBJ2-5; TRBD2 matches at 9 bases. The CDR3 sequence is 14 residues long. CDR1 is SGHNT, CDR2 YYREEE, per germline (reference sequence). V lost 6 bases and J lost 2; bases outside the gene matches: 5. The CDR3 sequence: CASTKAGGQETQYF. CDR3 nucleotides: TGTGCCAGCACAAAAGCGGGAGGACAAGAGACCCAGTACTTC. Based on the CDR3 plus reference TRBV5-4 and TRBJ2-5, the full variable domain is ETGVTQSPTHLIKTRGQQVTLRCSSQSGHNTVSWYQQALGQGPQFIFQYYREEENGRGNFPPRFSGLQFPNYSSELNVNALELDDSALYLCASTKAGGQETQYFGPGTRLLVL.

DNA for the CDR3: TGTGCCAGCAGGGCAAGGTTTCTTGCCTACGAGCAGTACTTC. It codes for CASRARFLAYEQYF. The V and J genes are TRBV2 and TRBJ2-7, with D hard to call. This CDR3 has 14 residues. V was trimmed by 6 bases and J by 2 bases, leaving 14 bases between them. Germline lookup yields CDR1 SNHLY and CDR2 FYNNEI. The variable domain in full, completed from reference TRBV2 and TRBJ2-7, reads EPEVTQTPSHQVTQMGQEVILRCVPISNHLYFYWYRQILGQKVEFLVSFYNNEISEKSEIFDDQFSVERPDGSNFTLKIRSTKLEDSAMYFCASRARFLAYEQYFGPGTRLTVT.

The chain combines TRBV3-1 with TRBJ2-5, with no clear D. Looked up from germline, CDR1 is LGHDT and CDR2 is YNNKEL (reference sequence). V lost 0 bases, J lost 11 bases, and 10 bases lay in between. CDR3 length: 12 amino acids. The CDR3: CASSQDTRAQYF. The CDR3 nucleotides read TGTGCCAGCAGCCAAGATACCCGAGCGCAGTACTTC.

The chain links TRBV20-1 to TRBJ2-7; 9 bases match TRBD2. Germline lookup yields CDR1 DFQATT and CDR2 SNEGSKA (reference sequence). With 7 bases clipped from V and 3 bases from J, the junction kept 7 bases outside the gene matches. There are 13 residues in the CDR3. Here the CDR3 reads CSVATSGYYEQYF. The CDR3 DNA is TGCAGTGTCGCGACTAGCGGCTACTACGAGCAGTACTTC.

The chain employs TRBV12-3 or TRBV12-4 and TRBJ1-3; possible D gene TRBD1, 5 bases. The CDR3 consists of 17 residues. Between the trimmed V and J ends, which lost 4 bases and 4 bases, there was a span of 20 bases. CDR3 sequence (DNA): TGTGCCAGCAGTTCCAGGGCCCCGGGGGGAGAAGGAAACACCATATATTTT. This sequence encodes CASSSRAPGGEGNTIYF.

This clonotype was seen only a few times. The CDR3 here is CSADEGTDTQYF. CDR3 nucleotide sequence: TGCAGTGCTGATGAGGGGACAGATACGCAGTATTTT. The chain joins TRBV20-1 to TRBJ2-3; D could derive from TRBD1 or TRBD2 (5 bases each). CDR1 is DFQATT, CDR2 SNEGSKA, per germline (reference sequence). Trimming cost V 5 bases and J 3 bases, with 9 bases left between them. The CDR3 has 12 amino acids.

The genes are TRBV11-2 and TRBJ1-2; maybe TRBD1 (6 bases). Germline loops: CDR1 SGHAT, CDR2 FQNNGV. This CDR3 contains 15 residues. Trimming cost V 4 bases and J 2 bases, with 14 bases left between them. CDR3 bases: TGTGCCAGCAGCTCTGCCCAGGGGCTAAACTATGGCTACACCTTC. It is translated as CASSSAQGLNYGYTF.

V gene TRBV27 combines with J gene TRBJ2-7; D is undetermined. Per the germline V gene, CDR1 is MNHEY and CDR2 is SMNVEV (reference sequence). Trimming took 5 bases from V and 7 from J, leaving 18 bases between them. The CDR3 consists of 14 residues. The CDR3 region is CASSPAGSAREQYF. CDR3 DNA: TGTGCCAGCAGTCCCGCAGGCTCGGCTAGGGAGCAGTACTTC.

The chain recombines TRBV7-6 with TRBJ2-1; D may match TRBD1 or TRBD2 (5 bases each). V was clipped by 2 bases and J by 2 bases, with 13 bases between them. The CDR3 loop spans 16 amino acids. Germline CDR1 is SGHVS and CDR2 is FNYEAQ. As DNA, the CDR3 is TGTGCCAGCAGCTTAAGCACCCTGGGACCCTACAATGAGCAGTTCTTC. Its translation: CASSLSTLGPYNEQFF.

This clonotype was seen a few times. The V gene is TRBV7-9, the J gene TRBJ2-3; TRBD2 might be the D (7 bases). The CDR3 sequence is 17 residues long. Germline V gives CDR1 SEHNR, CDR2 FQNEAQ (reference sequence). Trimming pared 4 bases from V and 4 bases from J, leaving 21 bases between. This CDR3 is CASSSTDYREGADTQYF. CDR3 DNA sequence: TGTGCCAGCAGCTCAACCGATTACAGGGAGGGGGCAGATACGCAGTATTTT.

V and J are TRBV2 and TRBJ2-2; unclear D gene. The CDR3 length is 14 residues. With 7 bases removed from V and 2 bases from J, the gap between germline ends came to 11 bases. The germline V gene has CDR1 SNHLY and CDR2 FYNNEI. The CDR3 protein is CASTTRLNTGELFF. The CDR3 DNA follows: TGTGCCAGCACCACCCGATTAAACACCGGGGAGCTGTTTTTT. The full variable domain, rest sourced from reference TRBV2 and TRBJ2-2, is EPEVTQTPSHQVTQMGQEVILRCVPISNHLYFYWYRQILGQKVEFLVSFYNNEISEKSEIFDDQFSVERPDGSNFTLKIRSTKLEDSAMYFCASTTRLNTGELFFGEGSRLTVL.

This clonotype showed up just a few times. The V call is TRBV4-1, the J call TRBJ2-7; 10 bases align to TRBD2. The V gene's germline CDR1 is MGHRA and CDR2 YSYEKL. There are 14 residues in the CDR3. Trimming cost V 1 base and J 5 bases; bases outside gene matches: 2. CDR3 loop: CASSQVTSGDEQYF. DNA for the CDR3: TGCGCCAGCAGCCAAGTAACTAGCGGGGACGAGCAGTACTTC.

About this clonotype: A junction end diverges from the germline sequence, so it may reflect a read error. This sequence joins TRBV4-1 and TRBJ1-2, with TRBD1 as a possible D gene (5 bases). This CDR3 contains 15 residues. Germline V gene sequence: CDR1 MGHRA, CDR2 YSYEKL. This chain's CDR3 is CTSSPGEGTSYGYTF. DNA of the CDR3: TGCACCAGCAGCCCCGGGGAGGGGACGAGCTATGGCTACACCTTC.

The chain is built from TRBV12-3 or TRBV12-4 and TRBJ1-2; TRBD1 might be the D (5 bases). The V gene lost 7 bases and the J gene lost 4 bases, with 16 bases spanning the gap. The CDR3 is 14 amino acids. This CDR3 is CASKPGTGGYGYTF. The CDR3 DNA reads TGTGCCAGCAAACCGGGGACTGGGGGCTATGGCTACACCTTC.

V and J are TRBV6-1 and TRBJ2-5, with TRBD2 matching over 15 bases. Trimming took 7 bases from V and 11 from J; bases not matched to a gene: 17. CDR1 and CDR2 (germline): MNHNS, SASEGT. This CDR3 is built from 17 residues. The CDR3 reads CASNGLAGGPSGNEQYF. In DNA form, the CDR3 reads TGTGCCAGCAACGGACTAGCGGGGGGGCCTTCGGGTAATGAGCAGTACTTC.

Comments on this clonotype: One end of the junction fails to match germline, which may point to a read error. This rearrangement joins TRBV5-5 to TRBJ1-5; tentative D call: TRBD1 (5 bases). Germline V gene data show CDR1 as SGHKS and CDR2 as YYEKEE (reference sequence). The CDR3 contains 16 residues. The CDR3 loop is CASSLVGGQGNRPQHF. CDR3 sequence (DNA): TGTGCCAGCAGCTTGGTTGGAGGGCAGGGCAATCGGCCCCAGCATTTT.

CDR3: CASSLERRNTEAFF. DNA of the CDR3: TGTGCCAGCAGTTTAGAGAGACGTAACACTGAAGCTTTCTTT. The gene calls are TRBV27 and TRBJ1-1; D ambiguous. With 2 bases removed from V and 2 bases from J, the gap between germline ends came to 9 bases. CDR3 size: 14 residues. Germline assignment: CDR1 MNHEY and CDR2 SMNVEV (reference sequence).

The J gene is TRBJ2-3, the V gene TRBV7-3; the D gene is possibly TRBD2 (5 bases). This CDR3 contains 15 residues. Trimming removed 2 bases from V and 2 bases from J, with 11 bases in between. CDR1 and CDR2 from the germline V gene are SGHTA and FQGTGA. CDR3 sequence (DNA): TGTGCCAGCAGCTTATCTCCGGGGTCCACAGATACGCAGTATTTT. It yields the protein CASSLSPGSTDTQYF.